The rows below give T cell receptor beta chains drawn from one sample of a study of prognosis after radiotherapy for stage I lung cancer. TCRdb used MiXCR to reprocess the multiplex PCR reads, holding one entry per CDR3 protein. The data contain 25,000 to 30,000 distinct CDR3 sequences, around a third of them seen just once; the ten biggest clones take up 12%. Sequenced here: PBMCs, sampled before or after stereotactic body radiation therapy (not recorded which). The origin of the receptors is a donor of 50 years or more with non-small cell lung cancer. Both conserved end residues are part of each CDR3. Fields, in order: clone size, D gene, V gene, J gene, CDR3 DNA, CDR3 protein. D genes are given only for firm matches. Clone size appears in some rows only: once, few, many, or a class for an expanded clone.

many	NA	TRBV18	TRBJ2-7	TGTGCCAGCTCACTGTCCCTCGAGCAGTACTTC	CASSLSLEQYF
many	NA	TRBV11-2	TRBJ1-3	TGTGCCAGCAGCCCGGGACTTAACTCTGGAAACACCATATATTTT	CASSPGLNSGNTIYF
many	NA	TRBV5-6	TRBJ1-6	TGTGCCAGCAGCGAGCCGGGCCCACTTTTTAATTCACCCCTCCACTTT	CASSEPGPLFNSPLHF
many	TRBD2	TRBV24-1	TRBJ2-1	TGTGCCACCAGTGACCCTAGCGGGAGCTCCTACAATGAGCAGTTCTTC	CATSDPSGSSYNEQFF
medium-sized	NA	TRBV6-5	TRBJ1-3	TGTGCCAGCAGTTACTCGATAGGGGCGGGAAACACCATATATTTT	CASSYSIGAGNTIYF
NA	TRBD2	TRBV6-1	TRBJ2-7	TGTGCCAGCACCGTCCTAGCGGGAGGGCATACCTACGAGCAGTACTTC	CASTVLAGGHTYEQYF
many	NA	TRBV10-3	TRBJ1-1	TGTGCCACTACAGGGCGATGGGACACTGAAGCTTTCTTT	CATTGRWDTEAFF
many	TRBD2	TRBV29-1	TRBJ2-1	TGCAGCGTTGGGACTAGCGGTTACAATGAGCAGTTCTTC	CSVGTSGYNEQFF
NA	TRBD2	TRBV29-1	TRBJ2-3	TGCAGCACCCCGACTAGCGGGAGAACAGATACGCAGTATTTT	CSTPTSGRTDTQYF
many	TRBD1	TRBV19	TRBJ1-1	TGTGCCAGTAGAAAGGGGACAGGGGGCAGGATGAACACTGAAGCTTTCTTT	CASRKGTGGRMNTEAFF
NA	NA	TRBV7-8	TRBJ2-7	TGTGCCAGCAGCAGACAGGACACCTACGAGCAGTACTTC	CASSRQDTYEQYF
NA	NA	TRBV6-2/TRBV6-3	TRBJ2-2	TGTGCCAACAGTTGGCGGCCGGTTCTTTCCGGGGAGCTGTTTTTT	CANSWRPVLSGELFF
many	TRBD1	TRBV6-5	TRBJ1-5	TGTGCCAGCAGTTTGACAGGGGGCAATCAGCCCCAGCATTTT	CASSLTGGNQPQHF
NA	NA	TRBV19	TRBJ2-5	TGTGCGAGTAGTCTAGAACAGGGTTTGGAGACCCAGTACTTC	CASSLEQGLETQYF
many	TRBD1	TRBV5-5	TRBJ1-2	TGTGCCAGCAGCTTGACAGGGGATGAGCGTGTGGGTGGCTACACCTTC	CASSLTGDERVGGYTF
many	NA	TRBV7-9	TRBJ2-7	TGTGCCACCTCAAGTGGTCTCGAGCAGTACTTC	CATSSGLEQYF
many	NA	TRBV28	TRBJ1-2	TGTGCCAGCAGTTTGGGGGACGGCTATGGCTACACCTTC	CASSLGDGYGYTF
many	NA	TRBV6-9	TRBJ2-7	TGTGCCAGCAGTTATTTCCAATCCTACGAGCAGTACTTC	CASSYFQSYEQYF
many	TRBD1	TRBV20-1	TRBJ2-2	TGCAGTGCTACGGGACAGAGAAAGAACACCGGGGAGCTGTTTTTT	CSATGQRKNTGELFF
many	TRBD1	TRBV19	TRBJ2-3	TGTGCCAGTAGTATAATACAGGGGGCAGGGACAGATACGCAGTATTTT	CASSIIQGAGTDTQYF
many	NA	TRBV29-1	TRBJ1-3	TGCAGCGGGACACTTGGGAACACCATATATTTT	CSGTLGNTIYF
many	NA	TRBV27	TRBJ1-1	TGTGCCAGCAGGGGAGCGAACACTGAAGCTTTCTTT	CASRGANTEAFF
many	TRBD1	TRBV7-8	TRBJ1-2	TGTGCCAGCAGCCATTCCGGGACAGGGGGGGGCTATGGCTACACCTTC	CASSHSGTGGGYGYTF
many	TRBD1	TRBV12-3/TRBV12-4	TRBJ1-3	TGTGCCAGCGGACAGGCCTCTGGAAACACCATATATTTT	CASGQASGNTIYF
many	NA	TRBV20-1	TRBJ2-5	TGCAGTGCTAGTCCCGGGGGCCAAGAGACCCAGTACTTC	CSASPGGQETQYF
many	NA	TRBV28	TRBJ1-2	TGTGCCAGCAGTTTAGGGGCAGTTTATGGCTACACCTTC	CASSLGAVYGYTF
many	NA	TRBV7-9	TRBJ1-2	TGTGCCAGCAGCTTCACAGCTAGTCCTAACTATGGCTACACCTTC	CASSFTASPNYGYTF
many	NA	TRBV28	TRBJ1-2	TGTGCCAGCAGCCCAGGAACCCCCGAGTATGGCTACACCTTC	CASSPGTPEYGYTF
NA	NA	TRBV15	TRBJ1-5	TGTGCCACCAGCAGCCCCCTGGGGTTGAGCAATCAGCCCCAGCATTTT	CATSSPLGLSNQPQHF
many	TRBD1	TRBV12-3/TRBV12-4	TRBJ1-5	TGTGCCAGCAGTCTAACAGGGGCAAGCAATCAGCCCCAGCATTTT	CASSLTGASNQPQHF
many	TRBD1	TRBV24-1	TRBJ2-7	TGTGCCACCAGTGCCACCGGGACAGGGATATACGAGCAGTACTTC	CATSATGTGIYEQYF
medium-sized	NA	TRBV6-5	TRBJ1-6	TGTGCCAGCAGTTACTCGAGGACAGCCTATAATTCACCCCTCCACTTT	CASSYSRTAYNSPLHF
many	NA	TRBV7-9	TRBJ1-1	TGTGCCAGCAGCTTAGGTCAAATGAACACTGAAGCTTTCTTT	CASSLGQMNTEAFF
many	TRBD1	TRBV27	TRBJ2-7	TGTGCCAGCAGTTTAAACCCGGGACAGGGGCACGAGCAGTACTTC	CASSLNPGQGHEQYF
many	TRBD1	TRBV4-1	TRBJ2-3	TGCGCCAGCAGCCAAGAGGGGGACAGGGGTGATACGCAGTATTTT	CASSQEGDRGDTQYF
once	NA	TRBV4-2	TRBJ2-6	TGTGCCAGCAGCCAAGATGGCAGGTCCGTTGCCAACGTCCTGACTTTC	CASSQDGRSVANVLTF
NA	NA	TRBV13	TRBJ1-2	TGTGCCAGCAGCTTTTTAGCGATTTCTGGCTACACCTTC	CASSFLAISGYTF
many	TRBD2	TRBV6-1	TRBJ2-3	TGTGCCAGCAGTCACAAGCGGGGCTTAGCAGATACGCAGTATTTT	CASSHKRGLADTQYF
many	NA	TRBV2	TRBJ2-7	TGTGCCAGCAGTGAAAGTCTTCTAGGCTCAGCCTACGAGCAGTACTTC	CASSESLLGSAYEQYF
many	TRBD2	TRBV7-8	TRBJ2-3	TGTGCCAGCAGCTTAGTTGCGGGAGGGGTAAGAGATACGCAGTATTTT	CASSLVAGGVRDTQYF
NA	NA	TRBV28	TRBJ2-7	TGTGCCAGCAGTTTACTGCTAGAGGTGAGCTCCTACGAGCAGTACTTC	CASSLLLEVSSYEQYF
many	TRBD1	TRBV4-1	TRBJ1-4	TGCGCCAGCAGCCCGAGGACAGGGGGCGGTGAAAAACTGTTTTTT	CASSPRTGGGEKLFF
many	TRBD1	TRBV2	TRBJ1-4	TGTGCCAGCACCCCGGGACAGGGAGGCGAAAAACTGTTTTTT	CASTPGQGGEKLFF
many	TRBD1	TRBV27	TRBJ1-1	TGTGCCAGCAGTCTATCCGGGACAGGGAAGACTGAAGCTTTCTTT	CASSLSGTGKTEAFF
NA	NA	TRBV6-1	TRBJ1-5	TGTGCCAGCAGTGACCCCCGGGGCGCGGGGCTCTGCAATCAGCCCCAGCATTTT	CASSDPRGAGLCNQPQHF
medium-sized	TRBD1	TRBV19	TRBJ1-6	TGTGCCAGTCGGGACAGGGGTGAATCACCCCTCCACTTT	CASRDRGESPLHF
many	NA	TRBV5-4	TRBJ1-2	TGTGCCAGCAGCTTGTACCAGGGAATATCGGCCTATGGCTACACCTTC	CASSLYQGISAYGYTF
many	NA	TRBV5-1	TRBJ2-3	TGCGCCAGCAGCCGCGGGCTTCGAGAGCCGCAGTATTTT	CASSRGLREPQYF
many	NA	TRBV7-9	TRBJ2-5	TGTGCCAGCAGCGAGAGGGAGACCCAGTACTTC	CASSERETQYF
many	TRBD1	TRBV7-2	TRBJ2-3	TGTGCCAGCAGCTTAAACAGGGGTACAGATACGCAGTATTTT	CASSLNRGTDTQYF
many	TRBD1	TRBV7-9	TRBJ2-5	TGTGCCAGCAGCTTAGGCAGGGGGCAAATAGGAGAGACCCAGTACTTC	CASSLGRGQIGETQYF